This passage covers 12 T cell receptor beta chains from one sample sequenced in a study of blood T cells in healthy people across ages (dated by TCRdb to the mid-2010s). Receptor amplification or capture employed 5' RACE. Reads for this sample came from an Illumina HiSeq 2500. A second roughly 7 to 12 cycle PCR used a sample-barcoded 5' primer and a J-beta primer mix. In-frame beta chains were kept once TCRdb had trimmed the public reads at Q25 with fastp and called clones with MiXCR. Every distinct CDR3 protein forms one entry, paired with its most common genes and DNA. Present in this sample are fewer than 2,000,000 distinct CDR3 sequences, about 35% of which were seen just once. The ten largest clones take up 10% to 12% of the sample. The sample comprised blood. These receptors came from a woman in her 30s in good health.

The sample holds a few counts of this clonotype. The J gene is TRBJ1-6, the V gene TRBV28; maybe TRBD1 (6 bases). Germline CDR1 is MDHEN and CDR2 is SYDVKM. This CDR3 region has 14 residues. V was cut by 6 bases and J by 1 base, with 7 bases left in between. DNA for the CDR3: TGTGCCAGCAGACAGGGTTCCTATAATTCACCCCTCCACTTT. Encoded protein: CASRQGSYNSPLHF.

The CDR3 sequence: CASSQDRIAGGGVKNIQYF. Here the CDR3 DNA reads TGCGCCAGCAGCCAAGATCGGATAGCGGGAGGGGGGGTCAAAAACATTCAGTACTTC. This chain uses TRBV4-1 with TRBJ2-4; TRBD2 agrees at 11 bases. CDR3 length: 19 amino acids. Germline-derived CDR1 and CDR2 are MGHRA and YSYEKL. The trim removed 0 bases at V and 3 bases at J, leaving 10 bases unmatched.

The chain combines TRBV5-1 with TRBJ2-7, with 7 bases matching TRBD2. J lost 4 bases, V lost 3 bases, and 10 bases had no gene match. The CDR3 has 15 amino acids. Germline loops: CDR1 SGHRS, CDR2 YFSETQ. The CDR3 bases are TGCGCCAGCAGCTCCCGTGGGGAGGGCCGTTACGAGCAGTACTTC. It is translated as CASSSRGEGRYEQYF.

The chain links TRBV4-1 to TRBJ2-1, with D maybe TRBD2 (6 bases). Trimming shortened V by 3 bases and J by 15 bases, and 18 bases separated the two germline ends. The CDR3 length is 13 residues. CDR1 and CDR2 from the germline V gene are MGHRA and YSYEKL. CDR3: CASSHGGTYEVFF. CDR3 DNA sequence: TGCGCCAGCAGCCATGGGGGGACCTATGAGGTGTTCTTC.

This sequence joins TRBV3-1 and TRBJ1-2, with TRBD1 matching over 7 bases. CDR3 length equals 15 residues. In germline, CDR1 is LGHDT, CDR2 YNNKEL (reference sequence). The V and J ends lost 3 bases and 3 bases, in that order; junction bases with no gene match: 7. CDR3 nucleotide sequence: TGTGCCAGCAGCCAGTCGTCAGGGACAGACTATGGCTACACCTTC. This sequence encodes CASSQSSGTDYGYTF.

This clonotype was detected ten times or more. CDR3 loop: CASSAGWSNQPQHF. The DNA of the CDR3 is TGCGCCAGCAGTGCCGGGTGGAGCAATCAGCCCCAGCATTTT. This rearrangement joins TRBV10-2 to TRBJ1-5; D not resolved. Deletions cut 4 bases from V and 1 base from J, with 8 bases between. Germline assignment: CDR1 WSHSY and CDR2 SAAADI. This CDR3 comprises 14 residues.

This chain links TRBV12-3 or TRBV12-4 with TRBJ2-3; no firm D call. The CDR3 totals 12 residues. The V gene lost 6 bases and the J gene lost 2 bases, with 6 bases spanning the gap. CDR3 nucleotides: TGTGCCAGCAGAGTGTTCACAGATACGCAGTATTTT. Residues: CASRVFTDTQYF.

This clonotype was found many times. This chain joins TRBV28 and TRBJ1-4, with no clear D. The CDR3 spans 14 residues. Per the germline V gene, CDR1 is MDHEN and CDR2 is SYDVKM. The germline V and J ends were trimmed by 3 bases and 0 bases, with 5 bases remaining between them. The CDR3 DNA reads as TGTGCCAGCAGTTTTTGGTCAACTAATGAAAAACTGTTTTTT. Its protein is CASSFWSTNEKLFF.

Concerning this clonotype itself: This may stem from a read error, because a much larger clone lies one nucleotide away. The V call is TRBV29-1, the J call TRBJ2-6; TRBD1 matches 7 bases. The CDR3 loop spans 14 amino acids. The V gene's germline CDR1 is SQVTM and CDR2 ANQGSEA. In DNA, the CDR3 is TGCAGCGTCAACAGGGGTCAGGAGGCCACCGTCCTGACTTTC. It translates to CSVNRGQEATVLTF. The full variable domain, in which reference TRBV29-1 and TRBJ2-6 provide the parts outside the CDR3, is SAVISQKPSRDICQRGTSLTIQCQVDSQVTMMFWYRQQPGQSLTLIATANQGSEATYESGFVIDKFPISRPNLTFSTLTVSNMSPEDSSIYLCSVNRGQEATVLTFGAGSRLTVL.

The rearrangement uses TRBV20-1 and TRBJ2-1; TRBD2 agrees at 12 bases. The V gene's germline CDR1 is DFQATT and CDR2 SNEGSKA (reference sequence). Germline trimming cut 3 bases from V and 8 bases from J; bases unmatched to any gene: 8. CDR3 length equals 15 residues. In nucleotides, the CDR3 is TGCAGTGCTAGCGAGGCTAGCGGGAGGGCGGATGAGCAGTTCTTC. It is translated as CSASEASGRADEQFF.

This clonotype was observed a few times. V and J are TRBV29-1 and TRBJ2-6; 7 bases are shared with TRBD1. The germline CDR1 and CDR2 sequences are SQVTM and ANQGSEA. J lost 2 bases, V lost 5 bases, and 12 bases had no gene match. The CDR3 length is 17 residues. CDR3 in DNA: TGCAGCGTTACTAACCGACAGGGCCCACCTGGGGCCAACGTCCTGACTTTC. The encoded protein is CSVTNRQGPPGANVLTF.

This clonotype came up a few times. V is TRBV9 and J is TRBJ2-4, with unresolved D. Near its end, the DNA agrees better with TRBJ2-7, so the J call may be wrong. This CDR3 region has 15 residues. Germline V gives CDR1 SGDLS, CDR2 YYNGEE. The CDR3 region is CASSVAGSSTGEQYF. CDR3 nucleotide sequence: TGTGCCAGCAGCGTAGCTGGTAGTAGCACTGGCGAGCAGTACTTC.